The subject of this entry is one TCR beta chain. Its antigen is still unknown. The entry originates in a study of T cell responses to AZD1222 COVID-19 vaccine. Study-level results: Repertoire samples came only from after the peak T cell response. Females outnumbered males among donors, who were mostly white British; clonal diversity was possibly underestimated. The study found Spike-specific TCR breadth and depth rose after two AZD1222 doses.

Doses given second, at about 4 or about 12 weeks, were pooled. Germline V gene sequence: CDR1 LNHDA, CDR2 SQIVND (reference sequence). The CDR3 sequence is 15 residues long. The V and J ends lost 2 bases and 6 bases respectively, with 16 bases between them. Method: immunoSEQ multiplex PCR; TCRdb's copy keeps in-frame clones and lacks some. The sample lists roughly 120,000 clones, 85% to 90% occurring once. The source was peripheral blood, collected 28 days after the second AZD1222 dose. This chain uses TRBV19 with TRBJ1-2; no definite D call. The receptor comes from an adult who received the AZD1222 COVID-19 vaccine. CDR3 sequence reads: CASSITPRPFDGYTF. For the CDR3, the DNA is TGTGCCAGTAGTATAACCCCCCGGCCGTTTGATGGCTACACCTTC.